These 24 T cell receptor beta chains share one sample of origin, sequenced in a study of blood T cell repertoires in COVID-19. Here immunoSEQ multiplex PCR was the method, and the copy in TCRdb shows in-frame clones only, minus some. The sample holds some 73,000 clones; roughly 84% are singletons and the top ten take 28%. The sequenced sample was peripheral blood. The source is a human donor in a cohort sampled during active COVID-19.

This clone came up many times. The chain links TRBV5-1 to TRBJ2-1; 7 nucleotides agree with TRBD2. This CDR3 comprises 15 residues. The V segment lost 4 bases and the J segment 4 bases; nucleotides outside the gene matches: 8. CDR1 and CDR2 (germline): SGHRS, YFSETQ. The DNA for the CDR3 is TGCGCCAGCAGCGGAATGGGGGGGATATACAATGAGCAGTTCTTC. Protein sequence: CASSGMGGIYNEQFF.

V is TRBV6-5 and J is TRBJ1-2; no clear D. Germline CDR1 reads MNHEY; CDR2 reads SVGAGI. This CDR3 is 10 amino acids long. V lost 8 bases, J lost 6 bases, and 7 bases lay in between. The CDR3 protein is CASRRDGYTF. CDR3 bases: TGTGCCAGCCGCCGAGATGGCTACACCTTC.

This clone is a singleton in its sample. The V gene is TRBV28, the J gene TRBJ1-2; 7 bases map to TRBD1. Unmatched junction bases numbered 8, after V lost 6 bases and J lost 7 bases. Germline V lookup: CDR1 MDHEN, CDR2 SYDVKM. CDR3 size: 13 residues. CDR3 region: CASSSGTVFGYTF. As DNA, the CDR3 is TGTGCCAGCAGCTCCGGGACAGTCTTTGGCTACACCTTC.

The chain carries TRBV5-1 and TRBJ1-1; 9 nucleotides line up with TRBD1. Germline V CDR1 and CDR2: SGHRS, YFSETQ. V trimming: 4 bases; J trimming: 7 bases; junction bases outside the gene matches: 5. This CDR3 region has 13 residues. The CDR3 coding sequence is TGCGCCAGCAGCCTAACAGGGGGCGGTGAAGCTTTCTTT. Amino acids: CASSLTGGGEAFF.

This clone was recorded a few times. J is TRBJ1-2 and V is TRBV5-1; D uncertain. CDR3 length equals 11 residues. Germline lookup yields CDR1 SGHRS and CDR2 YFSETQ. V was shortened by 4 bases and J by 7 bases, with 8 bases between the two germline ends. The CDR3 is CASSGDVGYTF. For the CDR3, the DNA is TGCGCCAGCAGCGGAGACGTTGGCTACACCTTC.

This clone was found once. This sequence joins TRBV5-8 and TRBJ2-3; 7 nucleotides line up with TRBD2. V lost 4 bases and J lost 2; bases outside the gene matches: 7. Germline V lookup: CDR1 SGHTS, CDR2 YDEGEE. The CDR3 is 15 amino acids. CDR3 nucleotide sequence: TGTGCCAGCAGCGGCTTAGCGGGCTACACAGATACGCAGTATTTT. Protein: CASSGLAGYTDTQYF.

This clone was observed a single time. The chain is built from TRBV9 and TRBJ2-3; maybe TRBD1 (5 bases). The V gene lost 2 bases and the J gene lost 2 bases, with 12 bases spanning the gap. CDR1 SGDLS and CDR2 YYNGEE come from the germline V gene. The length of the CDR3 is 15 residues. CDR3: CASSVLGAATDTQYF. The DNA of the CDR3 is TGTGCCAGCAGCGTCCTAGGGGCTGCCACAGATACGCAGTATTTT.

The CDR3 DNA is TGTGCCAGCAGCTCCGGGACAGGGGGTCGAGATACGCAGTATTTT. Translating gives CASSSGTGGRDTQYF. V is TRBV7-9 and J is TRBJ2-3; TRBD1 matches 11 bases. The J segment lost 5 bases and the V segment lost 4 bases, leaving 5 bases of the junction unmatched. This CDR3 is built from 15 residues. The germline V gene has CDR1 SEHNR and CDR2 FQNEAQ (reference sequence).

This clone has just one count. The chain couples TRBV6-6 to TRBJ2-3; TRBD2 agrees at 8 bases. Germline V gene data show CDR1 as MNHNY and CDR2 as SVGAGI (reference sequence). CDR3 length equals 15 residues. V lost 6 bases to trimming and J lost 4 bases; unmatched junction nucleotides: 9. DNA of the CDR3: TGTGCCAGCAGACCAAGCGGGGGAGGGCCAGATACGCAGTATTTT. This codes for CASRPSGGGPDTQYF.

This clone was found once. This chain connects TRBV28 to TRBJ2-7, with 8 bases aligning to TRBD1. The germline gives CDR1 MDHEN, CDR2 SYDVKM. J gave up 10 bases and V 2 bases, and 4 bases lay outside the gene matches. The CDR3 runs to 12 residues. CDR3 sequence reads: CASSLVRGLQYF. The CDR3 DNA follows: TGTGCCAGCAGTTTAGTCAGGGGGCTCCAGTACTTC.

The chain recombines TRBV7-9 with TRBJ2-1, with D perhaps TRBD1 (6 bases). The CDR3 has 15 amino acids. The V gene's germline CDR1 is SEHNR and CDR2 FQNEAQ (reference sequence). Trimming left V 5 bases short and J 5 bases short, with 16 bases between. CDR3: CASSLQGTPNNEQFF. The DNA of the CDR3 is TGTGCCAGCAGCCTACAGGGTACTCCCAACAATGAGCAGTTCTTC.

This clone was seen only once. The chain combines TRBV5-5 with TRBJ2-2; no reliable D call. CDR1 is SGHKS, CDR2 YYEKEE, per germline (reference sequence). This CDR3 is built from 14 residues. V gave up 4 bases and J gave up 8 bases, with 15 bases separating them. The CDR3 loop is CASSAETLRGELFF. In DNA form, the CDR3 reads TGTGCCAGCAGCGCTGAAACCCTCAGGGGGGAGCTGTTTTTT.

The chain couples TRBV5-4 to TRBJ2-1, with TRBD2 matching 12 bases. The V gene's germline CDR1 is SGHNT and CDR2 YYREEE (reference sequence). V lost 4 bases, J lost 4 bases, and 9 bases stayed unmatched. The CDR3 has 17 amino acids. CDR3 loop: CASSLPYGTSGYNEQFF. The CDR3 DNA sequence: TGTGCCAGCAGCCTACCTTACGGGACTAGCGGGTACAATGAGCAGTTCTTC. Filled out from reference TRBV5-4 and TRBJ2-1, the complete variable domain reads ETGVTQSPTHLIKTRGQQVTLRCSSQSGHNTVSWYQQALGQGPQFIFQYYREEENGRGNFPPRFSGLQFPNYSSELNVNALELDDSALYLCASSLPYGTSGYNEQFFGPGTRLTVL.

The genes are TRBV18 and TRBJ2-7; weak D call: TRBD1 (5 bases). The germline V gene has CDR1 KGHSH and CDR2 LQKENI. Trimming stripped 2 bases from V and 5 bases from J, with 10 bases between. The CDR3 consists of 13 residues. The CDR3 DNA sequence: TGTGCCAGCTCACCAAATCAGGACAACGAGCAGTACTTC. Translating gives CASSPNQDNEQYF.

The chain is built from TRBV10-3 and TRBJ2-2; TRBD2 is a possible D gene (6 bases). Germline V gene data show CDR1 as ENHRY and CDR2 as SYGVKD. Trimming left V 6 bases short and J 5 bases short, with 19 bases between. The CDR3 has 16 amino acids. CDR3 in amino acids: CAISATGLRNTGELFF. The CDR3, as DNA: TGTGCCATCAGCGCTACTGGACTACGAAATACCGGGGAGCTGTTTTTT.

The chain is built from TRBV9 and TRBJ1-2; 8 positions agree with TRBD1. The CDR3 is 15 amino acids. J was trimmed by 3 bases and V by 4 bases; bases with no gene match: 8. The germline V gene has CDR1 SGDLS and CDR2 YYNGEE. The CDR3 loop is CASSPTGASDYGYTF. DNA for the CDR3: TGTGCCAGCAGCCCGACAGGGGCCAGTGACTATGGCTACACCTTC.

The rearrangement joins TRBV11-2 to TRBJ2-1, with TRBD2 matching 11 bases. CDR3 length equals 17 residues. Germline lookup yields CDR1 SGHAT and CDR2 FQNNGV. J was trimmed by 3 bases and V by 1 base; bases with no gene match: 5. In DNA, the CDR3 is TGTGCCAGCAGCTTAGCGACTAGCGGGGAGTTCTACAATGAGCAGTTCTTC. It encodes CASSLATSGEFYNEQFF.

This chain connects TRBV7-8 to TRBJ2-1, with 8 bases fitting TRBD1. The CDR3 length is 15 residues. V shed 4 bases, J shed 5 bases, and the junction held 7 bases outside the gene matches. Germline V gene data show CDR1 as SGHVS and CDR2 as FQNEAQ. The DNA for the CDR3 is TGTGCCAGCAGCTCCCGGGACAGGATCCACAATGAGCAGTTCTTC. It encodes CASSSRDRIHNEQFF.

The chain employs TRBV12-3 or TRBV12-4 and TRBJ1-1; D call uncertain. This CDR3 region has 13 residues. Between the trimmed V and J ends, which lost 1 base and 12 bases, there was a span of 15 bases. CDR3 loop: CASSLGAEKVTFF. The CDR3 region has the DNA TGTGCCAGCAGTTTAGGGGCCGAGAAAGTAACTTTCTTT.

This chain connects TRBV9 to TRBJ1-6; TRBD1 might be the D (6 bases). In germline, CDR1 is SGDLS, CDR2 YYNGEE. CDR3 length equals 15 residues. Deletions cut 3 bases from V and 10 bases from J, with 17 bases between. This CDR3 reads CASSENRGIGSPLHF. DNA of the CDR3: TGTGCCAGCAGCGAAAATAGGGGGATAGGGTCACCCCTCCACTTT.

The CDR3 region has the DNA TGTGCCAGCAGCTTAGGCCCCGGGACAGGGGGGTCCGAGCAGTACTTC. It specifies CASSLGPGTGGSEQYF. The chain uses TRBV7-2 and TRBJ2-7; 11 bases agree with TRBD1. In germline, CDR1 is SGHTA, CDR2 FQGNSA. V trimming: 1 base; J trimming: 6 bases; junction bases outside the gene matches: 8. The CDR3 is made up of 16 amino acids.

The chain recombines TRBV27 with TRBJ1-6; tentative D call: TRBD1 (6 bases). V lost 4 bases to trimming and J lost 1 base, with 8 bases between them. The CDR3 runs 15 residues. Germline V gene lookup returns CDR1 MNHEY and CDR2 SMNVEV (reference sequence). The chain's CDR3 is CASSSDRSYNSPLHF. The CDR3 nucleotides read TGTGCCAGCAGTTCTGACAGGTCCTATAATTCACCCCTCCACTTT.

This chain uses TRBV9 with TRBJ2-7; 7 nucleotides line up with TRBD1. Germline assignment: CDR1 SGDLS and CDR2 YYNGEE. The CDR3 loop spans 14 amino acids. Trimming took 0 bases from V and 0 from J; bases not matched to a gene: 0. Here the CDR3 reads CASSVGDSSYEQYF. Written as DNA, the CDR3 is TGTGCCAGCAGCGTAGGGGACAGCTCCTACGAGCAGTACTTC.

The chain employs TRBV6-5 and TRBJ1-2; D unresolved. Germline V gives CDR1 MNHEY, CDR2 SVGAGI. The CDR3 runs to 12 residues. V gave up 6 bases and J gave up 4 bases, with 9 bases separating them. CDR3 sequence: CASSKSGYGYTF. CDR3 nucleotide sequence: TGTGCCAGCAGCAAGTCCGGCTATGGCTACACCTTC.